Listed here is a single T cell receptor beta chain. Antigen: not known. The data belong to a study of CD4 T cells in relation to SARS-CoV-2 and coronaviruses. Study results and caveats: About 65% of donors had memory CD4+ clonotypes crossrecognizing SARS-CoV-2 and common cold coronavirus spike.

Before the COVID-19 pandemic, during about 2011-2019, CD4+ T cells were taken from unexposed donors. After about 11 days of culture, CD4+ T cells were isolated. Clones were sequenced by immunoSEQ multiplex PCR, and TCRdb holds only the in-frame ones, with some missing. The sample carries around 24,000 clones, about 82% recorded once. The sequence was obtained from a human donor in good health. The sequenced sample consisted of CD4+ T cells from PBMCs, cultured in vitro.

This CDR3 reads CASSSVQGQTEAFF. In nucleotides, the CDR3 is TGCGCCAGCAGCTCGGTCCAGGGGCAAACTGAAGCTTTCTTT. The J gene is TRBJ1-1, the V gene TRBV5-1; D possibly corresponds to TRBD1 (6 bases). CDR1 and CDR2 from the germline V gene are SGHRS and YFSETQ. The CDR3 contains 14 residues. Trimming stripped 3 bases from V and 5 bases from J, with 14 bases between.